The 2 T cell receptor beta chains in this list originate from one sample, sequenced in a study of blood T cell repertoires in COVID-19. The method was immunoSEQ multiplex PCR; TCRdb's version includes in-frame clones alone and lacks a portion of them. The table lists hundreds of thousands of clones, roughly 90% of them singletons. Sequencing was carried out using PBMCs or T cells enriched from blood (not recorded which). Receptors originate from a young woman who had recovered from COVID-19.

A note on this clone: It is unclear where the CDR3 begins or ends on the DNA, so no DNA is shown, and the CDR3 is as TCRdb lists it. The chain carries TRBV9 and TRBJ2-1; TRBD1, as called in the table, went unchecked against the DNA. The CDR3 has 13 amino acids, counting both end residues. Germline V lookup: CDR1 SGDLS, CDR2 YYNGEE. The chain's CDR3 is CASSKDSPLWQFF.

The CDR3 DNA sequence: TGTGCCAGCAGCTTTGCTAGGGGGCGCCGAACCGGGGAGCTGTTTTTT. Amino acids: CASSFARGRRTGELFF. The chain combines TRBV13 with TRBJ2-2; 7 nucleotides match TRBD1. CDR1 is PRHDT and CDR2 is FYEKMQ in the germline V gene (reference sequence). V lost 3 bases, J lost 5 bases, and 9 bases stayed unmatched. CDR3 length: 16 residues.